This T cell receptor (beta chain) originates from a study of blood T cell repertoires in COVID-19. Overall study context: Acute and convalescent COVID-19 specimens originated in the United States, Italy and Spain. The analysed material was cDNA or gDNA that came from T cells, B-cell-depleted T cells, or PBMCs.

Methods used by the authors: Estimated nucleated cell counts came from reference gene primer amplification. Repertoires were generated with immunoSEQ multiplex PCR, while TCRdb's copy carries only in-frame clones and drops some. V, J and clone size derive from that table, while D and trimming were established from the DNA sequence. The sample lists around 160,000 clones; roughly 90% were seen once. This CDR3 comprises 16 residues. Germline CDR1 is SGDLS and CDR2 is YYNGEE. Trimming shortened V by 3 bases and J by 5 bases, and 20 bases separated the two germline ends. The chain has TRBV9 and TRBJ1-2, with D possibly being TRBD1 (6 bases). The TCR was taken from a man aged 60 to 69 with acute or convalescent COVID-19. Sequencing used peripheral blood. Here the CDR3 reads CASSAALRGQIYGYTF. The CDR3 DNA is TGTGCCAGCAGCGCGGCCTTGCGAGGACAGATTTATGGCTACACCTTC.